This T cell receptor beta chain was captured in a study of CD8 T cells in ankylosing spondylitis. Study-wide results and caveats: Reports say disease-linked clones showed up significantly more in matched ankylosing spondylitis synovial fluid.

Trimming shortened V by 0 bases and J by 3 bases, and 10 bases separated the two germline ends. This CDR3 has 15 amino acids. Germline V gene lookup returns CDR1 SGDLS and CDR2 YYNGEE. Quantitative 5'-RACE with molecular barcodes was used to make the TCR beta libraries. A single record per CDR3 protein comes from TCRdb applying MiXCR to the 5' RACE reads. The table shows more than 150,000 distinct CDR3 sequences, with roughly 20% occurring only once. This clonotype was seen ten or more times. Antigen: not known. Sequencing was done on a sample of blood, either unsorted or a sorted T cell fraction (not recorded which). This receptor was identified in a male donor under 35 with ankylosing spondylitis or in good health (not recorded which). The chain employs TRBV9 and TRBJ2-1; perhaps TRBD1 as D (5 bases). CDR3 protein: CASSVVDSIYNEQFF. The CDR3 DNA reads TGTGCCAGCAGCGTAGTTGACAGTATCTACAATGAGCAGTTCTTC.